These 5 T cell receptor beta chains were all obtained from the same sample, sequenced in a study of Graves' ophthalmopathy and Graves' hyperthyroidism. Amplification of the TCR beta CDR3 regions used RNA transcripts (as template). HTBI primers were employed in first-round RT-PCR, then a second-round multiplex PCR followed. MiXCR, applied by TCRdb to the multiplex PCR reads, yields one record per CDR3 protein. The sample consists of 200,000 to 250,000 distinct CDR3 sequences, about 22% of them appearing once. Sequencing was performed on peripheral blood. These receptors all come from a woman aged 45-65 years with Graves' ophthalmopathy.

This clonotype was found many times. CDR3 in DNA: TGTGCCAGCAGCTCTGGGCACCCAGGCGCTGAAGCTTTCTTT. Translating it yields CASSSGHPGAEAFF. J is TRBJ1-1 and V is TRBV12-3 or TRBV12-4; D ambiguous. The CDR3 covers 14 residues. The V end lost 6 bases, the J end lost 6 bases, and 17 bases lay between the germline ends.

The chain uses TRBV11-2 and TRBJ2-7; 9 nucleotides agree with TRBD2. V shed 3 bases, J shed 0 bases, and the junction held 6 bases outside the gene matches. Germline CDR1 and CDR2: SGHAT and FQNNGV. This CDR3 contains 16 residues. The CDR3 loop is CASSFLSGGRSYEQYF. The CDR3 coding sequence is TGTGCCAGCAGCTTTCTAAGCGGGGGGCGCTCCTACGAGCAGTACTTC.

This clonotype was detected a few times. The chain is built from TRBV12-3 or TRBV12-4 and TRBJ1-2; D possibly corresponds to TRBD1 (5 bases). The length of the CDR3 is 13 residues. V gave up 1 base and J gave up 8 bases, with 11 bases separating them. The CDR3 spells CASSLGGAGGYTF. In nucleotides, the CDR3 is TGTGCCAGCAGTTTAGGAGGGGCAGGAGGCTACACCTTC.

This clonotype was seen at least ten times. CDR3 DNA sequence: TGTGCCACCTCCCGGGGGGTCCGAGAAACTGGATACGAGCAGTACTTC. Its protein product is CATSRGVRETGYEQYF. V usage is TRBV25-1 and J usage is TRBJ2-7; TRBD2 matches 7 bases. The V gene's germline CDR1 is MGHDK and CDR2 SYGVNS. The CDR3 contains 16 residues. Trimming took 10 bases from V and 4 from J; bases not matched to a gene: 19.

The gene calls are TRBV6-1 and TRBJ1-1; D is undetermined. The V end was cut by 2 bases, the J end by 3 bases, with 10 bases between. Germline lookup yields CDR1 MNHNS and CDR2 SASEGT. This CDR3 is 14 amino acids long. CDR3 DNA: TGTGCCAGCAGTGAAATGCAAGGCTACACTGAAGCTTTCTTT. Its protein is CASSEMQGYTEAFF.